Listed below are T cell receptor beta chains from one sample, sequenced in a study of molecular identifiers for immune sequencing clone quantification. MiXCR, run by TCRdb on the PCR reads, gives a single entry per CDR3 protein. The profile covers about 510,000 distinct CDR3 sequences, with around 21% appearing a single time and about 0.84% taken by the ten largest. Sequencing was carried out using naive CD8+ T cells from blood, with Jurkat cell RNA spiked in. Every receptor here comes from a human donor in good health. Some libraries in this study had Jurkat cell RNA spiked in. Each CDR3 is given with its conserved first and last residue. Each record gives: V gene, clone size, J gene, D gene, CDR3 protein, CDR3 DNA. The D gene is left open where the match is weak. Size is stated for part of the rows, as once, few or many counts, or as a class when the clone is expanded.

v_gene: TRBV7-9
abundance: many
j_gene: TRBJ2-3
d_gene: -
CDR3aa: CASSTSGSTDTQYF
CDR3nt: TGTGCCAGCAGCACCAGCGGTAGCACAGATACGCAGTATTTT

v_gene: TRBV5-6
abundance: many
j_gene: TRBJ2-3
d_gene: TRBD1
CDR3aa: CASSTGTGGLTDTQYF
CDR3nt: TGTGCCAGCAGCACCGGGACAGGGGGGCTCACAGATACGCAGTATTTT

v_gene: TRBV28
abundance: few
j_gene: TRBJ1-3
d_gene: -
CDR3aa: CASSFRGLTGNTIYF
CDR3nt: TGTGCCAGCAGTTTTAGGGGTTTGACTGGAAACACCATATATTTT

v_gene: TRBV7-9
abundance: -
j_gene: TRBJ2-2
d_gene: TRBD2
CDR3aa: CASSLVGGGSRAGELFF
CDR3nt: TGTGCCAGCAGCTTAGTGGGTGGCGGGAGTCGTGCCGGGGAGCTGTTTTTT

v_gene: TRBV7-3
abundance: few
j_gene: TRBJ2-1
d_gene: TRBD2
CDR3aa: CASSLVGLAGGMSYNEQFF
CDR3nt: TGTGCCAGCAGCTTAGTTGGACTAGCGGGAGGGATGTCCTACAATGAGCAGTTCTTC

v_gene: TRBV30
abundance: many
j_gene: TRBJ2-1
d_gene: -
CDR3aa: CAWSVQDFEQFF
CDR3nt: TGTGCCTGGAGTGTACAAGATTTCGAGCAGTTCTTC

v_gene: TRBV2
abundance: -
j_gene: TRBJ1-4
d_gene: -
CDR3aa: CASSEIGPGEKLFF
CDR3nt: TGTGCCAGCAGTGAAATAGGGCCGGGTGAAAAACTGTTTTTT

v_gene: TRBV28
abundance: many
j_gene: TRBJ1-2
d_gene: -
CDR3aa: CASSLYETSYGYTF
CDR3nt: TGTGCCAGCAGTTTGTACGAGACATCCTATGGCTACACCTTC

v_gene: TRBV5-4
abundance: many
j_gene: TRBJ2-3
d_gene: -
CDR3aa: CASSPRTDTQYF
CDR3nt: TGTGCCAGCAGCCCGAGGACAGATACGCAGTATTTT

v_gene: TRBV27
abundance: few
j_gene: TRBJ1-1
d_gene: -
CDR3aa: CASRLGQTYTEAFF
CDR3nt: TGTGCCAGCAGATTAGGACAGACGTACACTGAAGCTTTCTTT

v_gene: TRBV5-1
abundance: many
j_gene: TRBJ2-5
d_gene: TRBD2
CDR3aa: CASSPTGRIQETQYF
CDR3nt: TGCGCCAGCAGCCCGACCGGGAGGATCCAAGAGACCCAGTACTTC

v_gene: TRBV7-9
abundance: -
j_gene: TRBJ2-7
d_gene: -
CDR3aa: CASSPLMGLHEQYF
CDR3nt: TGTGCCAGCAGCCCCCTCATGGGGCTCCACGAGCAGTACTTC

v_gene: TRBV4-1
abundance: few
j_gene: TRBJ2-7
d_gene: TRBD1
CDR3aa: CASSQGTGGLVEQYF
CDR3nt: TGCGCCAGCAGCCAGGGGACAGGGGGTCTGGTCGAGCAGTACTTC

v_gene: TRBV28
abundance: -
j_gene: TRBJ2-1
d_gene: TRBD2
CDR3aa: CASSYGGTLGSYNEQFF
CDR3nt: TGTGCCAGCAGTTACGGGGGGACTCTGGGCTCCTACAATGAGCAGTTCTTC

v_gene: TRBV3-1
abundance: -
j_gene: TRBJ2-7
d_gene: -
CDR3aa: CASSRQDLPNEQYF
CDR3nt: TGTGCCAGCAGCCGCCAGGACCTCCCTAACGAGCAGTACTTC

v_gene: TRBV20-1
abundance: many
j_gene: TRBJ2-3
d_gene: -
CDR3aa: CSARGPPSTDTQYF
CDR3nt: TGCAGTGCTAGAGGACCTCCTAGCACAGATACGCAGTATTTT

v_gene: TRBV28
abundance: many
j_gene: TRBJ2-5
d_gene: -
CDR3aa: CASSLGGEETQYF
CDR3nt: TGTGCCAGCAGTTTAGGGGGAGAAGAGACCCAGTACTTC

v_gene: TRBV20-1
abundance: -
j_gene: TRBJ2-5
d_gene: -
CDR3aa: CSARDRGSQETQYF
CDR3nt: TGCAGTGCTAGAGATCGGGGCAGTCAAGAGACCCAGTACTTC

v_gene: TRBV12-3/TRBV12-4
abundance: many
j_gene: TRBJ1-5
d_gene: -
CDR3aa: CASSPVGDQPQHF
CDR3nt: TGTGCCAGCAGTCCAGTGGGGGATCAGCCCCAGCATTTT

v_gene: TRBV4-1
abundance: many
j_gene: TRBJ2-7
d_gene: TRBD2
CDR3aa: CASSHRGTSGGYEQYF
CDR3nt: TGCGCCAGCAGCCACCGCGGGACTAGCGGGGGTTACGAGCAGTACTTC

v_gene: TRBV5-3
abundance: -
j_gene: TRBJ2-7
d_gene: TRBD2
CDR3aa: CASSLVPSGGYEQYF
CDR3nt: TGTGCCAGCAGCTTGGTCCCTAGCGGGGGCTACGAGCAGTACTTC

v_gene: TRBV6-5
abundance: few
j_gene: TRBJ1-1
d_gene: -
CDR3aa: CASSYSGGPTGTEAFF
CDR3nt: TGTGCCAGCAGTTACTCCGGCGGCCCAACAGGGACTGAAGCTTTCTTT

v_gene: TRBV5-6
abundance: -
j_gene: TRBJ2-1
d_gene: TRBD2
CDR3aa: CASSLVAGGHEQFF
CDR3nt: TGTGCCAGCAGCTTAGTAGCGGGAGGACATGAGCAGTTCTTC

v_gene: TRBV7-9
abundance: few
j_gene: TRBJ2-7
d_gene: TRBD1
CDR3aa: CASSSGQGLIEQYF
CDR3nt: TGTGCCAGCAGCTCGGGACAGGGGCTAATCGAGCAGTACTTC

v_gene: TRBV4-3
abundance: -
j_gene: TRBJ2-7
d_gene: -
CDR3aa: CASSQEQGDNYEQYF
CDR3nt: TGCGCCAGCAGCCAAGAACAAGGGGACAACTACGAGCAGTACTTC

v_gene: TRBV4-1
abundance: once
j_gene: TRBJ2-7
d_gene: -
CDR3aa: CASSQVQNYEQYF
CDR3nt: TGCGCCAGCAGCCAAGTCCAGAACTACGAGCAGTACTTC

v_gene: TRBV15
abundance: -
j_gene: TRBJ1-5
d_gene: -
CDR3aa: CATSRDLGVAQPQHF
CDR3nt: TGTGCCACCAGCAGAGATCTGGGGGTGGCTCAGCCCCAGCATTTT

v_gene: TRBV2
abundance: -
j_gene: TRBJ2-7
d_gene: -
CDR3aa: CASSEFPASYEQYF
CDR3nt: TGTGCCAGCAGTGAATTTCCAGCAAGTTACGAGCAGTACTTC

v_gene: TRBV30
abundance: -
j_gene: TRBJ2-7
d_gene: -
CDR3aa: CAWEGGYSYEQYF
CDR3nt: TGTGCCTGGGAGGGGGGGTACTCCTACGAGCAGTACTTC

v_gene: TRBV11-2
abundance: many
j_gene: TRBJ1-1
d_gene: -
CDR3aa: CASSPAGDRLGTEAFF
CDR3nt: TGTGCCAGCAGCCCAGCCGGGGATAGGCTCGGCACTGAAGCTTTCTTT

v_gene: TRBV7-2
abundance: many
j_gene: TRBJ2-1
d_gene: -
CDR3aa: CASSRLQGRTYNEQFF
CDR3nt: TGTGCCAGCAGCCGCCTACAGGGAAGAACCTACAATGAGCAGTTCTTC

v_gene: TRBV20-1
abundance: few
j_gene: TRBJ1-3
d_gene: -
CDR3aa: CSARDHRVSSGNTIYF
CDR3nt: TGCAGTGCTAGAGACCACAGGGTTTCTTCTGGAAACACCATATATTTT

v_gene: TRBV5-6
abundance: few
j_gene: TRBJ1-3
d_gene: -
CDR3aa: CASIARVSGNTIYF
CDR3nt: TGTGCCAGCATCGCTCGAGTCTCTGGAAACACCATATATTTT

v_gene: TRBV4-3
abundance: -
j_gene: TRBJ2-3
d_gene: TRBD2
CDR3aa: CASSDGTSGTDTQYF
CDR3nt: TGCGCCAGCAGCGATGGGACTAGCGGCACAGATACGCAGTATTTT

v_gene: TRBV7-6
abundance: few
j_gene: TRBJ1-4
d_gene: -
CDR3aa: CASSLEQGRGEKLFF
CDR3nt: TGTGCCAGCAGCTTAGAGCAGGGTCGGGGTGAAAAACTGTTTTTT

v_gene: TRBV7-6
abundance: many
j_gene: TRBJ2-3
d_gene: TRBD2
CDR3aa: CASSSAGTTTDTQYF
CDR3nt: TGTGCCAGCAGCTCGGCCGGGACTACCACAGATACGCAGTATTTT

v_gene: TRBV4-3
abundance: many
j_gene: TRBJ1-5
d_gene: -
CDR3aa: CASSQDLISNQPQHF
CDR3nt: TGCGCCAGCAGCCAAGATTTGATCTCCAATCAGCCCCAGCATTTT

v_gene: TRBV5-5
abundance: many
j_gene: TRBJ2-5
d_gene: -
CDR3aa: CASGRQETQYF
CDR3nt: TGTGCCAGCGGACGCCAAGAGACCCAGTACTTC

v_gene: TRBV6-5
abundance: many
j_gene: TRBJ1-5
d_gene: -
CDR3aa: CASSPNSNQPQHF
CDR3nt: TGTGCCAGCAGTCCAAATAGCAATCAGCCCCAGCATTTT

v_gene: TRBV12-3/TRBV12-4
abundance: few
j_gene: TRBJ2-1
d_gene: TRBD2
CDR3aa: CASSLGLAGVEFF
CDR3nt: TGTGCCAGCAGTTTGGGACTAGCGGGGGTGGAGTTCTTC

v_gene: TRBV6-5
abundance: few
j_gene: TRBJ1-5
d_gene: -
CDR3aa: CASSYEIPEQGQPQHF
CDR3nt: TGTGCCAGCAGTTACGAGATCCCAGAACAGGGACAGCCCCAGCATTTT

v_gene: TRBV9
abundance: many
j_gene: TRBJ1-5
d_gene: -
CDR3aa: CASSVGYSNQPQHF
CDR3nt: TGTGCCAGCAGCGTAGGTTATAGCAATCAGCCCCAGCATTTT

v_gene: TRBV4-3
abundance: many
j_gene: TRBJ2-7
d_gene: -
CDR3aa: CASSQDRASYEQYF
CDR3nt: TGCGCCAGCAGCCAAGACAGGGCCTCCTACGAGCAGTACTTC

v_gene: TRBV2
abundance: few
j_gene: TRBJ2-1
d_gene: -
CDR3aa: CASRGVSGEQFF
CDR3nt: TGTGCCAGCAGAGGGGTGTCTGGTGAGCAGTTCTTC

v_gene: TRBV5-1
abundance: -
j_gene: TRBJ2-7
d_gene: TRBD1
CDR3aa: CASSLVSGQGSNEQYF
CDR3nt: TGCGCCAGCAGCTTGGTTTCGGGACAGGGGTCCAACGAGCAGTACTTC

v_gene: TRBV7-3
abundance: -
j_gene: TRBJ2-7
d_gene: -
CDR3aa: CASSLDIGPSYEQYF
CDR3nt: TGTGCCAGCAGCCTCGACATTGGGCCCTCCTACGAGCAGTACTTC

v_gene: TRBV29-1
abundance: many
j_gene: TRBJ1-4
d_gene: TRBD1
CDR3aa: CSVSGQGPEKLFF
CDR3nt: TGCAGCGTTTCGGGACAGGGGCCCGAAAAACTGTTTTTT

v_gene: TRBV10-3
abundance: few
j_gene: TRBJ2-5
d_gene: -
CDR3aa: CAISAGLGQETQYF
CDR3nt: TGTGCCATCAGTGCGGGACTGGGGCAGGAGACCCAGTACTTC

v_gene: TRBV7-9
abundance: many
j_gene: TRBJ2-7
d_gene: -
CDR3aa: CASSSEGFSDEQYF
CDR3nt: TGTGCCAGCAGCTCGGAAGGGTTCTCCGACGAGCAGTACTTC

v_gene: TRBV20-1
abundance: few
j_gene: TRBJ2-7
d_gene: TRBD1
CDR3aa: CSARQGAYEQYF
CDR3nt: TGCAGTGCTAGACAGGGGGCCTACGAGCAGTACTTC

v_gene: TRBV3-2
abundance: -
j_gene: TRBJ1-5
d_gene: -
CDR3aa: CASSQEGRDSNQPQHF
CDR3nt: TGTGCCAGCAGCCAAGAGGGACGGGATAGCAATCAGCCCCAGCATTTT

v_gene: TRBV19
abundance: -
j_gene: TRBJ2-2
d_gene: -
CDR3aa: CASRGENTGELFF
CDR3nt: TGTGCCAGCAGAGGAGAGAACACCGGGGAGCTGTTTTTT